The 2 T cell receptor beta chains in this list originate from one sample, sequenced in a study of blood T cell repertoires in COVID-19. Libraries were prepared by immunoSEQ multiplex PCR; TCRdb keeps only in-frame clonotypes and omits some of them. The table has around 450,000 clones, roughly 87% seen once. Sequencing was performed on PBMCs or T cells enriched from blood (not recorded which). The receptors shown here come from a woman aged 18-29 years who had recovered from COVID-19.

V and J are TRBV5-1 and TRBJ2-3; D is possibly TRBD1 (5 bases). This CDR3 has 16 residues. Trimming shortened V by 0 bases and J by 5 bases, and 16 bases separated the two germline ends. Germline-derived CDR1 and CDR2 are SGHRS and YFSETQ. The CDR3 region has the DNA TGCGCCAGCAGCTTGGGGGGCTGGCAGGGCGGAGATACGCAGTATTTT. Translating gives CASSLGGWQGGDTQYF.

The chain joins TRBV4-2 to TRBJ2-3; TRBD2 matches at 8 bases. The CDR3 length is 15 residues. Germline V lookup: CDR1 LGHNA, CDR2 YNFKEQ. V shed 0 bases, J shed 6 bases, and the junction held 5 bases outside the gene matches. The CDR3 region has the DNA TGTGCCAGCAGCCAAGATCCAGCGGGGGCGGATACGCAGTATTTT. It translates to CASSQDPAGADTQYF.